These 20 T cell receptor beta chains were all obtained from the same sample, sequenced in a study of blood T cell repertoires in COVID-19. The assay was immunoSEQ multiplex PCR, and TCRdb's table has in-frame clones only and misses some. This repertoire shows roughly 250,000 clones, about four fifths found once; its top ten account for about 3.2%. Sequencing used peripheral blood. These receptor sequences come from a woman aged 55 to 70 with active or convalescent COVID-19.

This chain joins TRBV19 and TRBJ2-7, with D uncertain. The CDR3 sequence is 12 residues long. V dropped 5 bases and J dropped 5 bases, with 10 bases sitting between them. Germline lookup yields CDR1 LNHDA and CDR2 SQIVND (reference sequence). The CDR3 is CASSPTNHEQYF. The DNA for the CDR3 is TGTGCCAGTAGTCCCACTAACCACGAGCAGTACTTC.

J is TRBJ2-7 and V is TRBV5-1; 9 nucleotides align to TRBD1. Germline V gives CDR1 SGHRS, CDR2 YFSETQ. The V gene end was trimmed by 0 bases and the J gene end by 3 bases; junction bases not matched to a gene: 7. This CDR3 has 16 amino acids. DNA of the CDR3: TGCGCCAGCAGCTTGGCCTCATCGGGACAGGGCTACGAGCAGTACTTC. As protein: CASSLASSGQGYEQYF.

The chain combines TRBV19 with TRBJ2-7; TRBD1 might be the D (6 bases). Germline V gene sequence: CDR1 LNHDA, CDR2 SQIVND (reference sequence). The CDR3 covers 13 residues. Deletions cut 10 bases from V and 5 bases from J, with 18 bases between. CDR3 loop: CATQGRGFHEQYF. CDR3 sequence (DNA): TGTGCCACCCAGGGCAGGGGATTCCACGAGCAGTACTTC.

The rearrangement uses TRBV5-6 and TRBJ2-2; 15 bases match TRBD2. V lost 5 bases, J lost 7 bases, and 3 bases stayed unmatched. Germline-derived CDR1 and CDR2 are SGHDT and YYEEEE. CDR3 length equals 15 residues. CDR3 residues: CASRTGLAGGGELFF. The CDR3 nucleotides are TGTGCCAGCAGAACGGGACTAGCGGGGGGCGGGGAGCTGTTTTTT.

The J gene is TRBJ1-2, the V gene TRBV27; D not certain. V lost 2 bases to trimming and J lost 2 bases, with 6 bases between them. CDR1 MNHEY and CDR2 SMNVEV come from the germline V gene (reference sequence). The CDR3 runs 13 residues. Written as DNA, the CDR3 is TGTGCCAGCAGTTTACAGAGGAACTATGGCTACACCTTC. Translation: CASSLQRNYGYTF.

The genes are TRBV7-9 and TRBJ2-5; 15 bases align to TRBD2. The CDR3 sequence is 15 residues long. V trimming: 6 bases; J trimming: 5 bases; junction bases outside the gene matches: 4. The germline CDR1 and CDR2 sequences are SEHNR and FQNEAQ (reference sequence). CDR3 amino acids: CASSAGTSGGETQYF. Here the CDR3 DNA reads TGTGCCAGCAGTGCCGGGACTAGCGGGGGGGAGACCCAGTACTTC.

Here the CDR3 DNA reads TGTGCCAGCAGTTCCCCATACGGACAGCTAATTTACAATGAGCAGTTCTTC. Its translation is CASSSPYGQLIYNEQFF. J is TRBJ2-1 and V is TRBV6-2 or TRBV6-3, with D perhaps matching TRBD1 (6 bases). The CDR3 totals 17 residues. Trimming took 4 bases from V and 4 from J, leaving 20 bases between them. The germline CDR1 and CDR2 sequences are MNHEY and SVGEGT.

The chain is built from TRBV21-1 and TRBJ2-7; the DNA was not compared with TRBD1, the D call given in the table. TRBV21-1 represents a pseudogene. This CDR3 has 16 amino acids. CDR3 in DNA: TGTGCCAGCAGCAAAGTGGTCCAGGGGCCCCCCCACGAGCAGTACTTC. Its protein product is CASSKVVQGPPHEQYF.

The V call is TRBV27, the J call TRBJ1-2, with 10 positions matching TRBD1. The CDR3 contains 14 residues. Germline CDR1 MNHEY, CDR2 SMNVEV (reference sequence). V lost 3 bases to trimming and J lost 8 bases; unmatched junction nucleotides: 6. The CDR3 here is CASSLRDRGSGYTF. DNA for the CDR3: TGTGCCAGCAGTTTGAGGGACAGGGGAAGCGGCTACACCTTC.

The chain couples TRBV19 to TRBJ2-5, with D perhaps matching TRBD1 (5 bases). This CDR3 has 14 amino acids. Trimming took off 1 base at V and 5 bases at J, with 11 bases between the two ends. Looked up from germline, CDR1 is LNHDA and CDR2 is SQIVND (reference sequence). The CDR3 sequence: CASSIVGSGETQYF. CDR3 nucleotide sequence: TGTGCCAGTAGTATAGTAGGATCAGGGGAGACCCAGTACTTC.

This sequence joins TRBV5-8 and TRBJ2-1, with 7 bases aligning to TRBD1. J gave up 0 bases and V 4 bases, and 7 bases lay outside the gene matches. Looked up from germline, CDR1 is SGHTS and CDR2 is YDEGEE. CDR3 length: 16 residues. The CDR3: CASSPHRDSSYNEQFF. Written as DNA, the CDR3 is TGTGCCAGCAGCCCTCACAGGGACAGCTCCTACAATGAGCAGTTCTTC.

This chain joins TRBV7-9 and TRBJ2-3, with 7 bases fitting TRBD2. Germline V gene lookup returns CDR1 SEHNR and CDR2 FQNEAQ (reference sequence). J lost 0 bases, V lost 3 bases, and 3 bases had no gene match. CDR3 size: 15 residues. The CDR3 DNA reads TGTGCCAGCAGCTTCTCTAGCGGAAGCACAGATACGCAGTATTTT. Its translation is CASSFSSGSTDTQYF.

V is TRBV21-1 and J is TRBJ1-2; the DNA was not compared with TRBD1, the D call given in the table. TRBV21-1 is termed a pseudogene. The CDR3 extends over 16 amino acids. This CDR3 is CASSKRSLAGHYGYTF. DNA for the CDR3: TGTGCCAGCAGCAAACGCAGCTTGGCAGGGCACTATGGCTACACCTTC.

This chain joins TRBV3-1 (or the pseudogene TRBV3-2) and TRBJ1-1; no firm D call. The CDR3 covers 15 residues. Per the germline V gene, CDR1 is LGHDT and CDR2 is YNNKEL (reference sequence). V was pared by 2 bases and J by 11 bases, with 21 bases between. CDR3 sequence (DNA): TGTGCCAGCAGCCAAACCCCAACAGAGGGAACAAGGGCTTTCTTT. It codes for CASSQTPTEGTRAFF.

The genes are TRBV7-9 and TRBJ1-1, with 7 bases fitting TRBD1. Per germline, CDR1 SEHNR and CDR2 FQNEAQ (reference sequence). This CDR3 spans 15 amino acids. J was trimmed by 1 base and V by 5 bases; bases with no gene match: 7. The CDR3 nucleotides are TGTGCCAGCAGCCCTGGGCAGGGGGGGAACACTGAAGCTTTCTTT. Residues: CASSPGQGGNTEAFF.

V usage is TRBV7-2 and J usage is TRBJ2-3, with a possible D match to TRBD2 (5 bases). Germline V gene lookup returns CDR1 SGHTA and CDR2 FQGNSA. Trimming shortened V by 2 bases and J by 8 bases, and 8 bases separated the two germline ends. The CDR3 totals 12 residues. Here the CDR3 DNA reads TGTGCCAGCAGCTTACGAGGAGGTACGCAGTATTTT. Encoded protein: CASSLRGGTQYF.

This chain uses TRBV6-6 with TRBJ1-2; D possibly corresponds to TRBD1 (6 bases). This CDR3 contains 15 residues. Germline values: CDR1 MNHNY, CDR2 SVGAGI (reference sequence). Trimming cost V 6 bases and J 4 bases, with 18 bases left between them. In DNA, the CDR3 is TGTGCCAGCAGCCGCCTCGGGGTGGGGGCCTATGGCTACACCTTC. Its protein is CASSRLGVGAYGYTF.

This clone was detected once. The chain joins TRBV13 to TRBJ1-4; possible D gene TRBD1, 5 bases. The CDR3 runs 15 residues. V was clipped by 5 bases and J by 1 base, with 11 bases between them. CDR1 and CDR2 from the germline V gene are PRHDT and FYEKMQ (reference sequence). The CDR3 loop reads CASSPLRGTNEKLFF. Here the CDR3 DNA reads TGTGCCAGCAGCCCCCTAAGGGGAACTAATGAAAAACTGTTTTTT.

A remark on this clone: Different DNA sequences within this sample yield the same CDR3. The chain combines TRBV9 with TRBJ1-2; 7 bases match TRBD1. Losses at the gene ends were 2 bases for V and 2 bases for J; bases not matched to a gene: 3. Germline assignment: CDR1 SGDLS and CDR2 YYNGEE. This CDR3 region has 14 residues. CDR3 bases: TGTGCCAGCAGCGTTGCACAGGGGAACTATGGCTACACCTTC. Protein product: CASSVAQGNYGYTF.

The table lists this clone with a few counts. Germline and junction disagree at one end, which may indicate a read error. This sequence joins TRBV7-8 and TRBJ2-7, with D perhaps matching TRBD1 (6 bases). This CDR3 region has 16 residues. Per germline, CDR1 SGHVS and CDR2 FQNEAQ. This CDR3 reads CASRLAQTDSPYEQYF. The CDR3 bases are TGTGCCAGCAGATTAGCCCAAACGGACAGTCCCTACGAGCAGTACTTC.